This TCR beta chain appears in the sequencing data of a study of Ad26.COV2.S vaccination and SARS-CoV-2 variants. General observations from the study: Comparable non-spike TCR breadth was observed in vaccine and placebo recipients.

CDR1 is SGHDT, CDR2 YYEEEE, per germline. This CDR3 has 14 residues. The V segment lost 4 bases and the J segment 4 bases; nucleotides outside the gene matches: 4. With regard to this clone: The target antigen is unknown.

Data came from immunoSEQ multiplex PCR; TCRdb stores just in-frame clones and leaves some out. The sample includes more than 120,000 clones, more than 80% seen only once; the top ten take approximately 5.1%. Here the sequenced sample was peripheral blood, taken after recovery from COVID-19. The genes are TRBV5-6 and TRBJ1-4; TRBD1 matches at 7 bases. The clonotype originates from a human donor who had recovered from COVID-19. The CDR3 is CASSGDRVNEKLFF. The CDR3 region has the DNA TGTGCCAGCAGCGGCGACAGGGTTAATGAAAAACTGTTTTTT.